The rows below give T cell receptor beta chains drawn from one sample of a study of blood T cell repertoires in COVID-19. Profiled with immunoSEQ multiplex PCR; TCRdb holds only in-frame clones, not every one. The sample carries some 220,000 clones, 80% to 85% recorded once. The sample comprised peripheral blood. The receptors derive from a woman in her 30s who had recovered from COVID-19. Each CDR3 is given with its conserved first and last residue. Fields, in order: V gene, J gene, clone size, D gene, CDR3 protein, CDR3 DNA. The D gene is left open where the match is weak. Size is stated for part of the rows, as once, few or many counts, or as a class when the clone is expanded.

TRBV19	TRBJ1-4	-	-	CASTHSTGGNEKLFF	TGTGCCAGTACTCATTCGACAGGAGGAAATGAAAAACTGTTTTTT
TRBV27	TRBJ1-6	-	-	CASSFRGNNSPLHF	TGTGCCAGCAGTTTCAGGGGAAATAATTCACCCCTCCACTTT
TRBV5-6	TRBJ2-3	-	-	CASSFGTLKKTQYF	TGTGCCAGCAGCTTCGGGACACTGAAAAAGACGCAGTATTTT
TRBV10-1	TRBJ2-2	-	-	CASSEKRANTGELFF	TGCGCCAGCAGTGAAAAGCGGGCGAACACCGGGGAGCTGTTTTTT
TRBV28	TRBJ1-2	-	-	CASSRADSVYGYTF	TGTGCCAGCAGTCGGGCGGACAGCGTCTATGGCTACACCTTC
TRBV28	TRBJ1-4	few	-	CASSLTDTNEKLFF	TGTGCCAGCAGTTTGACAGACACTAATGAAAAACTGTTTTTT
TRBV18	TRBJ2-4	-	-	CASSRPLGPAKNIQYF	TGTGCCAGCTCACGACCTCTTGGGCCAGCCAAAAACATTCAGTACTTC
TRBV11-2	TRBJ1-5	-	TRBD1	CASSPGGQGLQHF	TGTGCCAGCAGCCCGGGGGGACAGGGGTTACAGCATTTT
TRBV5-1	TRBJ2-3	-	TRBD2	CASSLGLAGVADTQYF	TGCGCCAGCAGCTTGGGACTAGCGGGAGTGGCAGATACGCAGTATTTT
TRBV5-4	TRBJ1-1	-	-	CASRAGGFASAEAFF	TGTGCCAGCAGGGCAGGAGGGTTCGCGAGCGCTGAAGCTTTCTTT
TRBV21-1	TRBJ2-7	-	-	CASREVTCSYEQYF	TGTGCCAGCAGGGAGGTGACGTGCTCCTACGAGCAGTACTTC
TRBV12-3/TRBV12-4	TRBJ2-7	few	-	CASSLGQKKQYF	TGTGCCAGCAGTTTAGGGCAGAAAAAGCAGTACTTC
TRBV28	TRBJ2-1	-	TRBD1	CASSEIPGQSSYNEQFF	TGTGCCAGCAGCGAGATACCGGGACAGAGCTCCTACAATGAGCAGTTCTTC
TRBV7-2	TRBJ2-6	once	-	CASSMTSSGANVLTF	TGTGCCAGCAGTATGACAAGCTCTGGGGCCAACGTCCTGACTTTC
TRBV11-2	TRBJ2-6	-	TRBD1	CASRRPGQGSGANVLTF	TGTGCCAGCAGACGACCGGGACAGGGCTCTGGGGCCAACGTCCTGACTTTC
TRBV30	TRBJ2-1	-	-	CAWNTGNEQFF	TGTGCCTGGAATACGGGGAATGAGCAGTTCTTC
TRBV6-5	TRBJ2-2	few	-	CASTGKGTGELFF	TGTGCCAGCACCGGGAAAGGTACCGGGGAGCTGTTTTTT
TRBV6-5	TRBJ2-7	-	-	CASSTQDTEQYF	TGTGCCAGCAGTACCCAGGATACCGAGCAGTACTTC
TRBV7-8	TRBJ2-3	-	TRBD2	CASSLEGLAGRDTQYF	TGTGCCAGCAGCTTAGAGGGACTAGCCGGGAGGGATACGCAGTATTTT
TRBV12-3/TRBV12-4	TRBJ1-1	-	-	CASSDQGITEAFF	TGTGCCAGCAGCGATCAGGGGATCACTGAAGCTTTCTTT
TRBV28	TRBJ2-7	-	-	CASSSQGQYF	TGTGCCAGCAGTTCCCAGGGGCAGTACTTC
TRBV24-1	TRBJ2-3	-	TRBD1	CATSHGQGRTDTQYF	TGTGCCACCAGTCATGGACAGGGGAGGACAGATACGCAGTATTTT
TRBV6-6	TRBJ1-5	-	-	CASSEGDQPQHF	TGTGCCAGCAGTGAGGGGGACCAGCCCCAGCATTTT
TRBV12-3/TRBV12-4	TRBJ2-1	-	-	CASSFGRVDEQFF	TGTGCCAGCAGTTTTGGCAGGGTGGATGAGCAGTTCTTC
TRBV6-5	TRBJ1-2	-	TRBD1	CASSYTPQGGGGYTF	TGTGCCAGCAGTTACACCCCTCAGGGGGGAGGCGGCTACACCTTC
TRBV4-1	TRBJ2-7	-	-	CASSQNSGTPYEQYF	TGCGCCAGCAGCCAGAACTCCGGGACACCCTACGAGCAGTACTTC
TRBV11-3	TRBJ2-3	-	TRBD2	CASSPGLAEDTQYF	TGTGCCAGCAGCCCCGGACTAGCCGAAGATACGCAGTATTTT
TRBV7-9	TRBJ2-7	-	-	CASSPGRQGGEQYF	TGTGCCAGCAGCCCCGGTCGACAGGGAGGCGAGCAGTACTTC
TRBV9	TRBJ2-7	-	TRBD1	CASSPGTGYEQYF	TGTGCCAGCAGCCCAGGGACAGGGTACGAGCAGTACTTC
TRBV28	TRBJ1-6	-	TRBD1	CASSYWTRDRINSPLHF	TGTGCCAGCAGTTACTGGACTCGGGACAGGATAAATTCACCCCTCCACTTT
TRBV7-9	TRBJ1-2	-	-	CASSLVADGYTF	TGTGCCAGCAGCTTAGTGGCGGATGGCTACACCTTC
TRBV9	TRBJ1-6	-	TRBD1	CASSVGGTGDSPLHF	TGTGCCAGCAGCGTAGGGGGGACAGGGGACTCACCCCTCCACTTT
TRBV5-4	TRBJ2-7	-	TRBD2	CASSLGGGISSYEQYF	TGTGCCAGCAGCTTGGGGGGAGGGATTAGCTCCTACGAGCAGTACTTC
TRBV5-5	TRBJ2-3	-	TRBD1	CASSTPGTADTQYF	TGTGCCAGCAGCACGCCCGGGACAGCAGATACGCAGTATTTT
TRBV19	TRBJ1-5	-	-	CASNGQTRNQPQHF	TGTGCCAGTAATGGGCAGACCCGCAATCAGCCCCAGCATTTT
TRBV7-6	TRBJ2-1	-	TRBD2	CASSRGLAVLNEQFF	TGTGCCAGCAGCCGGGGCCTAGCGGTCTTAAATGAGCAGTTCTTC
TRBV27	TRBJ1-1	-	-	CASSLFQNTEAFF	TGTGCCAGCAGTTTATTCCAGAACACTGAAGCTTTCTTT